The 29 T cell receptor beta chains listed next were all sequenced from one sample in a study of spatial heterogeneity in lung cancer. As to time point: sample taken at primary tumor resection. Whole RNA obtained from tumor, nontumor lung or frozen PBMC underwent sequencing without sorting. TCRdb re-analysed the 5' RACE reads in MiXCR, keeping a single row per CDR3 protein. The table has 15,000 to 20,000 distinct CDR3 sequences, 20% to 25% seen once. The sample here was PBMCs, taken at surgery. Source of these receptors: a female donor with early-stage non-small cell lung cancer.

This clonotype was found many times. The chain has TRBV20-1 and TRBJ2-1; 10 nucleotides line up with TRBD1. Germline V CDR1 and CDR2: DFQATT, SNEGSKA (reference sequence). With V trimmed by 6 bases and J by 7 bases, 15 bases remained unmatched. The CDR3 has 16 residues. CDR3 protein: CSASYRDRGRLNEQFF. DNA of the CDR3: TGCAGTGCCTCATACAGAGACAGGGGGCGCTTGAATGAGCAGTTCTTC.

This clonotype was found many times. The chain combines TRBV9 with TRBJ2-7; D is perhaps TRBD1 or TRBD2 (6 bases each). The length of the CDR3 is 15 residues. CDR1 is SGDLS and CDR2 is YYNGEE in the germline V gene. Trimming pared 2 bases from V and 5 bases from J, leaving 17 bases between. The CDR3 coding sequence is TGTGCCAGCAGCGTTGGCCAGGGGAGGTTCCACGAGCAGTACTTC. Translating gives CASSVGQGRFHEQYF. The full variable domain, its missing parts supplied by reference TRBV9 and TRBJ2-7, is DSGVTQTPKHLITATGQRVTLRCSPRSGDLSVYWYQQSLDQGLQFLIQYYNGEERAKGNILERFSAQQFPDLHSELNLSSLELGDSALYFCASSVGQGRFHEQYFGPGTRLTVT.

Relative to its sample, this clonotype is medium-sized. The chain links TRBV29-1 to TRBJ1-2; no definite D call. Trimming removed 7 bases from V and 7 bases from J, with 19 bases in between. The CDR3 has 13 amino acids. Germline values: CDR1 SQVTM, CDR2 ANQGSEA. The CDR3 DNA sequence: TGCAGCGCCCACAAAGAGGGCTTAGGTGGCTACACCTTC. Translated: CSAHKEGLGGYTF.

This clonotype was detected many times. The CDR3 nucleotides read TGTGCCTGGAGTCCGTTCAGGAGCTCCTATAATTCACCCCTCCACTTT. It yields the protein CAWSPFRSSYNSPLHF. The chain links TRBV30 to TRBJ1-6; D uncertain. The CDR3 runs 16 residues. With 2 bases removed from V and 0 bases from J, the gap between germline ends came to 11 bases. Per the germline V gene, CDR1 is GTSNPN and CDR2 is SVGIG (reference sequence).

The CDR3 nucleotides are TGTGCCAGCAGTTACCTAGCGGGAGTTGCCGGGGAGCTGTTTTTT. It yields the protein CASSYLAGVAGELFF. The chain uses TRBV6-2 or TRBV6-3 and TRBJ2-2; 10 bases are a match to TRBD2. Germline V lookup: CDR1 MNHEY, CDR2 SVGEGT. The CDR3 covers 15 residues. V shed 2 bases and J 6 bases; nucleotides not matched to a gene: 3.

This clonotype was counted at least ten times. This chain links TRBV9 with TRBJ1-6; no clear D. Trimming pared 5 bases from V and 7 bases from J, leaving 13 bases between. The CDR3 runs to 14 residues. The germline gives CDR1 SGDLS, CDR2 YYNGEE. The chain's CDR3 is CASREAGSNSPLHF. The CDR3 coding sequence is TGTGCCAGCAGGGAGGCAGGTTCCAATTCACCCCTCCACTTT.

This chain connects TRBV20-1 to TRBJ2-7, with 8 bases identical to TRBD2. CDR3 size: 14 residues. J lost 7 bases, V lost 6 bases, and 14 bases had no gene match. The germline gives CDR1 DFQATT, CDR2 SNEGSKA (reference sequence). As DNA, the CDR3 is TGCAGTGCAGGGCCCGGGATCCGCGGGGGGGAGCAGTACTTC. It codes for CSAGPGIRGGEQYF.

This clonotype is labeled medium-sized. The chain has TRBV5-1 and TRBJ2-5; 9 nucleotides line up with TRBD2. The CDR3 runs 16 residues. V shed 4 bases and J 4 bases; nucleotides not matched to a gene: 11. The germline V gene encodes CDR1 SGHRS and CDR2 YFSETQ. The CDR3: CASSRAAVAGAETQYF. The DNA for the CDR3 is TGCGCCAGCAGCCGAGCCGCCGTAGCGGGAGCAGAGACCCAGTACTTC.

This clonotype was recorded at least ten times. The V call is TRBV7-2, the J call TRBJ2-3, with 9 bases that match TRBD2. The CDR3 is made up of 17 amino acids. Per the germline V gene, CDR1 is SGHTA and CDR2 is FQGNSA. V trimming: 3 bases; J trimming: 2 bases; junction bases outside the gene matches: 9. The CDR3: CASSFPAGGVSTDTQYF. CDR3 sequence (DNA): TGTGCCAGCAGCTTTCCGGCGGGAGGGGTCTCCACAGATACGCAGTATTTT.

This clonotype has a count of ten or more. The V and J genes are TRBV7-9 and TRBJ2-1, with TRBD1 matching 7 bases. CDR3 length equals 11 residues. V lost 10 bases, J lost 6 bases, and 3 bases stayed unmatched. The germline V gene encodes CDR1 SEHNR and CDR2 FQNEAQ (reference sequence). In DNA form, the CDR3 reads TGTGCCACCAGACAGGGCAATGAGCAGTTCTTC. This codes for CATRQGNEQFF. The full variable domain, in which reference TRBV7-9 and TRBJ2-1 provide the parts outside the CDR3, is DTGVSQNPRHKITKRGQNVTFRCDPISEHNRLYWYRQTLGQGPEFLTYFQNEAQLEKSRLLSDRFSAERPKGSFSTLEIQRTEQGDSAMYLCATRQGNEQFFGPGTRLTVL.

This clonotype has ten or more counts. This chain connects TRBV6-2 or TRBV6-3 to TRBJ2-5; 9 positions match TRBD1. Germline CDR1 is MNHEY and CDR2 is SVGEGT. The CDR3 length is 15 residues. Unmatched junction bases numbered 3, after V lost 0 bases and J lost 4 bases. The CDR3 DNA follows: TGTGCCAGCAGTTACTCGGGGACAGGGCGAGAGACCCAGTACTTC. Translated: CASSYSGTGRETQYF.

This clonotype occurred many times. The chain couples TRBV20-1 to TRBJ1-1; 7 nucleotides match TRBD1. V dropped 8 bases and J dropped 6; count of bases not matched to a gene: 12. From germline, CDR1 is DFQATT and CDR2 SNEGSKA (reference sequence). This CDR3 comprises 13 residues. The CDR3 loop is CSSPPTGMAEAFF. The CDR3 coding sequence is TGCAGTTCTCCTCCGACAGGGATGGCTGAAGCTTTCTTT.

In this sample, this clonotype turned up many times. The V call is TRBV2, the J call TRBJ2-3; D ambiguous. Germline V lookup: CDR1 SNHLY, CDR2 FYNNEI. With 5 bases removed from V and 6 bases from J, the gap between germline ends came to 12 bases. CDR3 length: 13 amino acids. CDR3 region: CASSLPPSDTQYF. The CDR3 coding sequence is TGTGCCAGCAGTCTGCCCCCAAGCGATACGCAGTATTTT. Full variable domain (rest looked up from reference TRBV2 and TRBJ2-3): EPEVTQTPSHQVTQMGQEVILRCVPISNHLYFYWYRQILGQKVEFLVSFYNNEISEKSEIFDDQFSVERPDGSNFTLKIRSTKLEDSAMYFCASSLPPSDTQYFGPGTRLTVL.

Remarks on this clonotype: This could be a read error, since a much larger clone is one nucleotide away. The chain has TRBV19 and TRBJ2-7; the match to TRBD2 covers 7 bases. CDR3 length: 14 amino acids. CDR1 is LNHDA and CDR2 is SQIVND in the germline V gene (reference sequence). The CDR3 region is CASSITGGIYELYF. The CDR3 nucleotides read TGTGCCAGTAGTATCACGGGAGGAATCTACGAGCTGTACTTC.

The V and J genes are TRBV12-3 or TRBV12-4 and TRBJ2-3; 11 bases are a match to TRBD2. CDR3 size: 15 residues. The ends lost 3 bases at V and 7 bases at J; junction bases unmatched: 6. CDR3 protein: CASSFIAGGLNTQYF. CDR3 bases: TGTGCCAGCAGTTTTATAGCGGGGGGGTTGAATACGCAGTATTTT.

The chain couples TRBV2 to TRBJ2-7; 9 bases map to TRBD1. Germline lookup yields CDR1 SNHLY and CDR2 FYNNEI. The CDR3 contains 14 residues. Germline trimming cut 2 bases from V and 7 bases from J; bases unmatched to any gene: 6. CDR3 in amino acids: CASSELWTGDEQYF. The CDR3 coding sequence is TGTGCCAGCAGTGAACTTTGGACAGGGGATGAGCAGTACTTC.

This clonotype has more than one count but fewer than ten. The chain is built from TRBV7-3 and TRBJ2-2; D is uncertain. V was pared by 2 bases and J by 0 bases, with 7 bases between. The CDR3 sequence is 15 residues long. CDR1 and CDR2 (germline): SGHTA, FQGTGA. This chain's CDR3 is CASSLLPTNTGELFF. In nucleotides, the CDR3 is TGTGCCAGCAGCTTACTTCCTACGAACACCGGGGAGCTGTTTTTT.

This CDR3 is CASSQERSNEKLFF. The CDR3 DNA is TGTGCCAGCAGCCAAGAAAGGTCAAATGAAAAACTGTTTTTT. This chain uses TRBV3-1 with TRBJ1-4; D is ambiguous. V shed 0 bases and J shed 5 bases, with 7 bases lying between them. Germline assignment: CDR1 LGHDT and CDR2 YNNKEL (reference sequence). The CDR3 totals 14 residues.

On this clonotype itself: The junction and the germline gene differ at one end; a read error may be behind it. This rearrangement joins TRBV27 to TRBJ1-1; D is uncertain. CDR3 length: 13 residues. In germline, CDR1 is MNHEY, CDR2 SMNVEV (reference sequence). CDR3 amino acids: CASSFRMNTEAFF. The CDR3 bases are TGTGCCAGCAGTTTTCGTATGAACACTGAAGCTTTTTTT.

This clonotype was observed at least ten times. The CDR3 DNA is TGTGCCAGCAGCCAAACAGGGGACGAGCAGTACTTC. This gives the protein CASSQTGDEQYF. The chain joins TRBV14 to TRBJ2-7, with 7 nucleotides matching TRBD1. Germline CDR1 and CDR2: SGHDN and FVKESK. Germline trimming cut 2 bases from V and 5 bases from J; bases unmatched to any gene: 0. The CDR3 is 12 amino acids.

This clonotype came up a few times. The genes are TRBV18 and TRBJ2-7; tentative D call: TRBD2 (6 bases). Germline-derived CDR1 and CDR2 are KGHSH and LQKENI. The CDR3 contains 15 residues. V dropped 2 bases and J dropped 5 bases, with 16 bases sitting between them. CDR3 DNA: TGTGCCAGCTCACCATTGGTTTCGGGAGTGAACGAGCAGTACTTC. It yields the protein CASSPLVSGVNEQYF.

This clonotype was seen at least ten times. The chain is built from TRBV11-2 and TRBJ1-1, with TRBD1 as a possible D gene (5 bases). V was cut by 1 base and J by 4 bases, with 13 bases left in between. This CDR3 has 15 residues. Germline loops: CDR1 SGHAT, CDR2 FQNNGV. CDR3 protein: CASSLGPRGPTEAFF. CDR3 in DNA: TGTGCCAGCAGCTTAGGCCCCCGGGGCCCCACTGAAGCTTTCTTT.

In its sample, this clonotype was seen many times. The rearrangement uses TRBV10-3 and TRBJ2-3, with TRBD1 identical over 7 bases. CDR3 length: 15 residues. Germline loops: CDR1 ENHRY, CDR2 SYGVKD. The V gene end was trimmed by 5 bases and the J gene end by 2 bases; junction bases not matched to a gene: 7. The CDR3 region has the DNA TGTGCCATCAGTCCCGGGACAGCGAACACAGATACGCAGTATTTT. Translation gives CAISPGTANTDTQYF.

This clonotype was counted at least ten times. The V call is TRBV18, the J call TRBJ1-4; no clear D. There are 15 residues in the CDR3. The germline V gene encodes CDR1 KGHSH and CDR2 LQKENI. V was trimmed by 5 bases and J by 3 bases, leaving 13 bases between them. The CDR3 nucleotides read TGTGCCAGCTCAACCGACATCGCAGCTAATGAAAAACTGTTTTTT. It yields the protein CASSTDIAANEKLFF.

The rearrangement joins TRBV12-3 or TRBV12-4 to TRBJ2-2; 9 nucleotides agree with TRBD2. V gave up 1 base and J gave up 6 bases; unmatched junction bases: 0. This CDR3 spans 14 amino acids. CDR3 sequence reads: CASSLGGRAGELFF. The CDR3 coding sequence is TGTGCCAGCAGTTTAGGCGGGAGGGCCGGGGAGCTGTTTTTT.

A single count supports this clonotype. The chain links TRBV4-2 to TRBJ2-4; TRBD1 matches 7 bases. The length of the CDR3 is 18 residues. The germline gives CDR1 LGHNA, CDR2 YNFKEQ. The V segment lost 0 bases and the J segment 0 bases; nucleotides outside the gene matches: 8. CDR3 region: CASSQEGQEFIAKNIQYF. The CDR3 nucleotides are TGTGCCAGCAGCCAAGAAGGACAGGAGTTTATAGCCAAAAACATTCAGTACTTC.

This clonotype was found many times. V is TRBV6-1 and J is TRBJ1-4, with D maybe TRBD1 (5 bases). The germline CDR1 and CDR2 sequences are MNHNS and SASEGT. V was cut by 3 bases and J by 3 bases, with 8 bases left in between. The length of the CDR3 is 14 residues. The CDR3 sequence: CASSDRAANEKLFF. In DNA, the CDR3 is TGTGCCAGCAGTGACAGGGCCGCTAATGAAAAACTGTTTTTT.

The sample holds many counts of this clonotype. J is TRBJ2-7 and V is TRBV19; D is possibly TRBD1 (6 bases). The V gene lost 4 bases and the J gene lost 3 bases, with 16 bases spanning the gap. The germline CDR1 and CDR2 sequences are LNHDA and SQIVND (reference sequence). The CDR3 runs 15 residues. CDR3 DNA: TGTGCCAGTAGTACCATAGGACAGAAAGGCTACGAGCAGTACTTC. Translating gives CASSTIGQKGYEQYF.

This clonotype appeared a few times. The rearrangement joins TRBV5-4 to TRBJ2-4; D is perhaps TRBD1 or TRBD2 (5 bases each). V was shortened by 2 bases and J by 6 bases, with 9 bases between the two germline ends. The CDR3 has 13 amino acids. Germline CDR1 reads SGHNT; CDR2 reads YYREEE (reference sequence). The CDR3 DNA reads TGTGCCAGCAGCTTTGGGGACGTAAACATTCAGTACTTC. Translating gives CASSFGDVNIQYF.